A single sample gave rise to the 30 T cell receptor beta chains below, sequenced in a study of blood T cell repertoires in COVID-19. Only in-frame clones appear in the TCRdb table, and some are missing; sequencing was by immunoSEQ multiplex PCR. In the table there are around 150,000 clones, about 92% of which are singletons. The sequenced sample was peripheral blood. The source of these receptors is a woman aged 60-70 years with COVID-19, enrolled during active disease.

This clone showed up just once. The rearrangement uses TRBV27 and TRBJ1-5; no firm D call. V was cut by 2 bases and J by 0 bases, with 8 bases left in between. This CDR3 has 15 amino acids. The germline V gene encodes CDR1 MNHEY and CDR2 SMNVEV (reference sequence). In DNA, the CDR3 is TGTGCCAGCAGTTTAGTAGCGGATAGCAATCAGCCCCAGCATTTT. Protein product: CASSLVADSNQPQHF.

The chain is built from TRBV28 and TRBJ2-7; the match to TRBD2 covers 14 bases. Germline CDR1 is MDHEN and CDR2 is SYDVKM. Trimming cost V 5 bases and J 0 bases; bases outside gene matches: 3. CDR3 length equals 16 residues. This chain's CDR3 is CASSPGLAGASYEQYF. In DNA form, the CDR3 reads TGTGCCAGCAGTCCGGGACTAGCGGGGGCCTCCTACGAGCAGTACTTC.

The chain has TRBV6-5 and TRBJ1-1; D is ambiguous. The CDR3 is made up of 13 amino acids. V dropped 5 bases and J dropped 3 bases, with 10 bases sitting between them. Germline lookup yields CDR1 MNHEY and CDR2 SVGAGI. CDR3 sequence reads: CASSPTGDTEAFF. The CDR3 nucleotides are TGTGCCAGCAGTCCGACCGGGGACACTGAAGCTTTCTTT.

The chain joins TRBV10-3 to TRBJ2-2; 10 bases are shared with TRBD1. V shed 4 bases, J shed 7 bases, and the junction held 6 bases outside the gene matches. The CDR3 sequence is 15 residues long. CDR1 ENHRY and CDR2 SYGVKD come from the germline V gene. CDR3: CAISAGTGEIGELFF. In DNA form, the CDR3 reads TGTGCCATCAGTGCCGGGACAGGGGAGATCGGGGAGCTGTTTTTT.

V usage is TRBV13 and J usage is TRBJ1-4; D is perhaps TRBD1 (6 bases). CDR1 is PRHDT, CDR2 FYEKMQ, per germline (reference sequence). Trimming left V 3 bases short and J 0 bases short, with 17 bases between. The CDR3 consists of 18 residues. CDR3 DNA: TGTGCCAGCAGCTTGTGGGCAGGGGTTGGAGCAACTAATGAAAAACTGTTTTTT. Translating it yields CASSLWAGVGATNEKLFF. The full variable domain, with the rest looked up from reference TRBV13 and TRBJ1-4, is AAGVIQSPRHLIKEKRETATLKCYPIPRHDTVYWYQQGPGQDPQFLISFYEKMQSDKGSIPDRFSAQQFSDYHSELNMSSLELGDSALYFCASSLWAGVGATNEKLFFGSGTQLSVL.

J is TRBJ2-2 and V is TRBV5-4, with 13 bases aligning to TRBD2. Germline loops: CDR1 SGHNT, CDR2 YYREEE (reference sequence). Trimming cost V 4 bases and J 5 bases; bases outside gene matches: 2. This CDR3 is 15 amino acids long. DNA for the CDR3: TGTGCCAGCAGCCCGGGACTAGCGGGGACCGGGGAGCTGTTTTTT. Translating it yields CASSPGLAGTGELFF.

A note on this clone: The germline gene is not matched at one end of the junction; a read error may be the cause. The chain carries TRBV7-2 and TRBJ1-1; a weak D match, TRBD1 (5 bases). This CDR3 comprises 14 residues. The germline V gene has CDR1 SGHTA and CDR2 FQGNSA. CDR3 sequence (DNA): TGTGCCAGCAGTGGGCGGGGGGTGAACCCTGAAGCTTTCTTT. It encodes CASSGRGVNPEAFF.

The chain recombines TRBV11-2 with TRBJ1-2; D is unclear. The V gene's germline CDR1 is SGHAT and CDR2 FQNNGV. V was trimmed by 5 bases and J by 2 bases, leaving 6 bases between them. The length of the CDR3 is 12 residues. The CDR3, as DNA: TGTGCCAGCAGCGCCAGAAACTATGGCTACACCTTC. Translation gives CASSARNYGYTF. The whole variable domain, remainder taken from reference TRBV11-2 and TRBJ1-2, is EAGVAQSPRYKIIEKRQSVAFWCNPISGHATLYWYQQILGQGPKLLIQFQNNGVVDDSQLPKDRFSAERLKGVDSTLKIQPAKLEDSAVYLCASSARNYGYTFGSGTRLTVV.

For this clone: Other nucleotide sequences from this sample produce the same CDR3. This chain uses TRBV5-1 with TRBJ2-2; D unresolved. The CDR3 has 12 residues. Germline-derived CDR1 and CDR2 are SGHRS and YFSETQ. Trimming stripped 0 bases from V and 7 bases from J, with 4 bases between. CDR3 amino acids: CASSLAGGELFF. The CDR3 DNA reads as TGCGCCAGCAGCTTGGCGGGCGGGGAGCTGTTTTTT.

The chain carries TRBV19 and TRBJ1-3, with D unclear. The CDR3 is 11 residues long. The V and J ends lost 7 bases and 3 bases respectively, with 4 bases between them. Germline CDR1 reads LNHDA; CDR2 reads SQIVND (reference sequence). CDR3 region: CASIFGNTIYF. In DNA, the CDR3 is TGTGCCAGTATCTTTGGAAACACCATATATTTT.

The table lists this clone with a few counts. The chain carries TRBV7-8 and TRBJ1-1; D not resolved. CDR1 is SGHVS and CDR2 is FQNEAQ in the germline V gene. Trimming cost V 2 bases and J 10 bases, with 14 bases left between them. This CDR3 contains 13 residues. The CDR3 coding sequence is TGTGCCAGCAGCTTAAAGGTTGGCGAGGGAGCTTTCTTT. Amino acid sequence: CASSLKVGEGAFF.

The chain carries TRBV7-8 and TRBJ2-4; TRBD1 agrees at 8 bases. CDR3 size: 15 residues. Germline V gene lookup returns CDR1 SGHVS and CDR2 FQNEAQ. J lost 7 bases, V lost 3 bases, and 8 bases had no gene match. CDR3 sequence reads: CASSLGQATVNIQYF. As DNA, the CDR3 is TGTGCCAGCAGCTTGGGACAGGCAACGGTTAACATTCAGTACTTC.

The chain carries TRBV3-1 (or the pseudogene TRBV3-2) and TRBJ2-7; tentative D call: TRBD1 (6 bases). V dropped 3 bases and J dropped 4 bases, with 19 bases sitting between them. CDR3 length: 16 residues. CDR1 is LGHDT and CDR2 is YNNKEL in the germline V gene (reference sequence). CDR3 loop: CASSQRGTGIRYEQYF. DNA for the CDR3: TGTGCCAGCAGCCAGAGGGGAACAGGGATACGGTACGAGCAGTACTTC.

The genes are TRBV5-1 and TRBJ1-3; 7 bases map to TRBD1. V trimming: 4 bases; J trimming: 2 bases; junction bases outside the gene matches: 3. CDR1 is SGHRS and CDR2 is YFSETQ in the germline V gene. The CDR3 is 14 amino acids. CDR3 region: CASSIQGTGNTIYF. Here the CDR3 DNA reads TGCGCCAGCAGCATACAGGGGACTGGAAACACCATATATTTT.

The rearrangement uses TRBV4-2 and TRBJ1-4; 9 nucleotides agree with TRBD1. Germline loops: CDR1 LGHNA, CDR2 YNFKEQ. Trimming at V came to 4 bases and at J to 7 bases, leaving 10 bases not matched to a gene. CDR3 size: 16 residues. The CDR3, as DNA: TGTGCCAGCAGCCGAGATTCCGACAGGGGGGGTGAAAAACTGTTTTTT. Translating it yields CASSRDSDRGGEKLFF.

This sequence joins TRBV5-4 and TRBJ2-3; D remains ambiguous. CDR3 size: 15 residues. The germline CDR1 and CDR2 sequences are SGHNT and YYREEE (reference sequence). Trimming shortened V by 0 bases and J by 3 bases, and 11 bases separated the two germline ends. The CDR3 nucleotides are TGTGCCAGCAGCTTGGCTCGGGTGAGGACAGATACGCAGTATTTT. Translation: CASSLARVRTDTQYF.

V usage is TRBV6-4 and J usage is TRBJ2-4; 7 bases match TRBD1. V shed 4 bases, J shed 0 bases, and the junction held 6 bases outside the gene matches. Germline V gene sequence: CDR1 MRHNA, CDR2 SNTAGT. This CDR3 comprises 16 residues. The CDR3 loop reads CASSVPGQIAKNIQYF. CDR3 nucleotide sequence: TGTGCCAGCAGTGTCCCGGGACAGATAGCCAAAAACATTCAGTACTTC.

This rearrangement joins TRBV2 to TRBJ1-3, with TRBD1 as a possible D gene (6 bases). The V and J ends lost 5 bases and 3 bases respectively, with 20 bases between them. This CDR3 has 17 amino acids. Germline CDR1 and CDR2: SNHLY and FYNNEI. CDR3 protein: CASSWGQALTGGNTIYF. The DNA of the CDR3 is TGTGCCAGCAGTTGGGGGCAGGCGCTTACAGGTGGAAACACCATATATTTT.

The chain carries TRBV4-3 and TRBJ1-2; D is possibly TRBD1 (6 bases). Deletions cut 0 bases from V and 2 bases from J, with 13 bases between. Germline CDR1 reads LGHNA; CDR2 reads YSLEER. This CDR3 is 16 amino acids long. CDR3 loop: CASSQDLWTVNYGYTF. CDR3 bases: TGCGCCAGCAGCCAAGACTTGTGGACAGTCAACTATGGCTACACCTTC.

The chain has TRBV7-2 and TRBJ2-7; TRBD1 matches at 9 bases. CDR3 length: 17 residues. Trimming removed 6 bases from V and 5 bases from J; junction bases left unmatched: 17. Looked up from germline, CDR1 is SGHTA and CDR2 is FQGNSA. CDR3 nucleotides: TGTGCCAGCAGTCCTCTTATGTATCGGGACAGGGCCCACGAGCAGTACTTC. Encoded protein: CASSPLMYRDRAHEQYF.

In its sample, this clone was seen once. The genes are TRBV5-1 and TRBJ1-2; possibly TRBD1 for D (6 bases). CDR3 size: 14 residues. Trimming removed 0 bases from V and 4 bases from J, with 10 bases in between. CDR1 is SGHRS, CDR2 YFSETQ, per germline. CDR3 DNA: TGCGCCAGCAGCTTGGGACAGGCCTTCTATGGCTACACCTTC. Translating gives CASSLGQAFYGYTF.

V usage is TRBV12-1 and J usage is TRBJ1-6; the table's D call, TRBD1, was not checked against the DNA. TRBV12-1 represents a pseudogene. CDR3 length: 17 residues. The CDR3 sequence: CASTFPDQDPHNSPLHF. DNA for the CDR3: TGTGCCAGCACCTTTCCCGACCAGGATCCCCATAATTCACCCCTCCACTTT.

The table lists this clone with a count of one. The CDR3 bases are TGCGCCAGCAGCTTCGACGGGACTCGGGATCAGCCCCAGCATTTT. Translating it yields CASSFDGTRDQPQHF. The chain links TRBV5-1 to TRBJ1-5; TRBD1 might be the D (5 bases). Looked up from germline, CDR1 is SGHRS and CDR2 is YFSETQ. Trimming stripped 2 bases from V and 5 bases from J, with 14 bases between. CDR3 length: 15 amino acids.

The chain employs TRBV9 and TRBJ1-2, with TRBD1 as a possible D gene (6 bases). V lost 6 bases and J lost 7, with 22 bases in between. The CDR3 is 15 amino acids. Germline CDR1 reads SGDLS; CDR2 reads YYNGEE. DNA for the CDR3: TGTGCCAGCAACCGCGGACAGCGGGATGTCTTTGGCTACACCTTC. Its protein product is CASNRGQRDVFGYTF. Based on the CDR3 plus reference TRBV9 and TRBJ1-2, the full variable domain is DSGVTQTPKHLITATGQRVTLRCSPRSGDLSVYWYQQSLDQGLQFLIQYYNGEERAKGNILERFSAQQFPDLHSELNLSSLELGDSALYFCASNRGQRDVFGYTFGSGTRLTVV.

The CDR3 DNA reads TGTGCCAGCAGCTTAGCCGGGACAGGAGTGTCTCAGCCCCAGCATTTT. Its translation: CASSLAGTGVSQPQHF. The genes are TRBV7-2 and TRBJ1-5; 8 bases agree with TRBD1. Trimming at V came to 0 bases and at J to 6 bases, leaving 7 bases not matched to a gene. Germline loops: CDR1 SGHTA, CDR2 FQGNSA. This CDR3 is 16 amino acids long.

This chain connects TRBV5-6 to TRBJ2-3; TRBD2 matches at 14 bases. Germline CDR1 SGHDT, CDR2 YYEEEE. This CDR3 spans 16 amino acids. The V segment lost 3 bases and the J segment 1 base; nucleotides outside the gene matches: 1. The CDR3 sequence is CASSWGLAGGTDTQYF. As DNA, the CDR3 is TGTGCCAGCAGCTGGGGACTAGCGGGAGGCACAGATACGCAGTATTTT.

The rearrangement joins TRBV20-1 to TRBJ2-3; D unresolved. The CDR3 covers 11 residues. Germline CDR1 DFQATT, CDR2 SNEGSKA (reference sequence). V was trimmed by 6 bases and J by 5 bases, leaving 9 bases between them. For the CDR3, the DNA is TGCAGTGCGCCGCTAAAAGATACGCAGTATTTT. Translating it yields CSAPLKDTQYF.

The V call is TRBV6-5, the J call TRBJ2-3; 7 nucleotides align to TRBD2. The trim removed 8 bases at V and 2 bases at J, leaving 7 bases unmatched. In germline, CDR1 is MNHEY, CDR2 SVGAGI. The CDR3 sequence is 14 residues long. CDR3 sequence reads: CASDDSGYTDTQYF. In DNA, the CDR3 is TGTGCCAGCGATGATAGCGGGTACACAGATACGCAGTATTTT.

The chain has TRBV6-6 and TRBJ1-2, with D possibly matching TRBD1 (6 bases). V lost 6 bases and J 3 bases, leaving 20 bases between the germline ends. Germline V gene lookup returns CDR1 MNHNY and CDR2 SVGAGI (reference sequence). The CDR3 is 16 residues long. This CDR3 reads CASSSNVGAGYYGYTF. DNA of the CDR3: TGTGCCAGCAGCTCCAACGTGGGGGCCGGATACTATGGCTACACCTTC.

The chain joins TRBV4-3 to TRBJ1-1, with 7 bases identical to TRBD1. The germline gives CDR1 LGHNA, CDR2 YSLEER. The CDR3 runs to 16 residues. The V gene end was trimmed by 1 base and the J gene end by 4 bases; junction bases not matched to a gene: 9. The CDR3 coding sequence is TGCGCCAGCAGCCAAGTGCAGGGGGTCAGAGGCACTGAAGCTTTCTTT. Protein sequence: CASSQVQGVRGTEAFF.